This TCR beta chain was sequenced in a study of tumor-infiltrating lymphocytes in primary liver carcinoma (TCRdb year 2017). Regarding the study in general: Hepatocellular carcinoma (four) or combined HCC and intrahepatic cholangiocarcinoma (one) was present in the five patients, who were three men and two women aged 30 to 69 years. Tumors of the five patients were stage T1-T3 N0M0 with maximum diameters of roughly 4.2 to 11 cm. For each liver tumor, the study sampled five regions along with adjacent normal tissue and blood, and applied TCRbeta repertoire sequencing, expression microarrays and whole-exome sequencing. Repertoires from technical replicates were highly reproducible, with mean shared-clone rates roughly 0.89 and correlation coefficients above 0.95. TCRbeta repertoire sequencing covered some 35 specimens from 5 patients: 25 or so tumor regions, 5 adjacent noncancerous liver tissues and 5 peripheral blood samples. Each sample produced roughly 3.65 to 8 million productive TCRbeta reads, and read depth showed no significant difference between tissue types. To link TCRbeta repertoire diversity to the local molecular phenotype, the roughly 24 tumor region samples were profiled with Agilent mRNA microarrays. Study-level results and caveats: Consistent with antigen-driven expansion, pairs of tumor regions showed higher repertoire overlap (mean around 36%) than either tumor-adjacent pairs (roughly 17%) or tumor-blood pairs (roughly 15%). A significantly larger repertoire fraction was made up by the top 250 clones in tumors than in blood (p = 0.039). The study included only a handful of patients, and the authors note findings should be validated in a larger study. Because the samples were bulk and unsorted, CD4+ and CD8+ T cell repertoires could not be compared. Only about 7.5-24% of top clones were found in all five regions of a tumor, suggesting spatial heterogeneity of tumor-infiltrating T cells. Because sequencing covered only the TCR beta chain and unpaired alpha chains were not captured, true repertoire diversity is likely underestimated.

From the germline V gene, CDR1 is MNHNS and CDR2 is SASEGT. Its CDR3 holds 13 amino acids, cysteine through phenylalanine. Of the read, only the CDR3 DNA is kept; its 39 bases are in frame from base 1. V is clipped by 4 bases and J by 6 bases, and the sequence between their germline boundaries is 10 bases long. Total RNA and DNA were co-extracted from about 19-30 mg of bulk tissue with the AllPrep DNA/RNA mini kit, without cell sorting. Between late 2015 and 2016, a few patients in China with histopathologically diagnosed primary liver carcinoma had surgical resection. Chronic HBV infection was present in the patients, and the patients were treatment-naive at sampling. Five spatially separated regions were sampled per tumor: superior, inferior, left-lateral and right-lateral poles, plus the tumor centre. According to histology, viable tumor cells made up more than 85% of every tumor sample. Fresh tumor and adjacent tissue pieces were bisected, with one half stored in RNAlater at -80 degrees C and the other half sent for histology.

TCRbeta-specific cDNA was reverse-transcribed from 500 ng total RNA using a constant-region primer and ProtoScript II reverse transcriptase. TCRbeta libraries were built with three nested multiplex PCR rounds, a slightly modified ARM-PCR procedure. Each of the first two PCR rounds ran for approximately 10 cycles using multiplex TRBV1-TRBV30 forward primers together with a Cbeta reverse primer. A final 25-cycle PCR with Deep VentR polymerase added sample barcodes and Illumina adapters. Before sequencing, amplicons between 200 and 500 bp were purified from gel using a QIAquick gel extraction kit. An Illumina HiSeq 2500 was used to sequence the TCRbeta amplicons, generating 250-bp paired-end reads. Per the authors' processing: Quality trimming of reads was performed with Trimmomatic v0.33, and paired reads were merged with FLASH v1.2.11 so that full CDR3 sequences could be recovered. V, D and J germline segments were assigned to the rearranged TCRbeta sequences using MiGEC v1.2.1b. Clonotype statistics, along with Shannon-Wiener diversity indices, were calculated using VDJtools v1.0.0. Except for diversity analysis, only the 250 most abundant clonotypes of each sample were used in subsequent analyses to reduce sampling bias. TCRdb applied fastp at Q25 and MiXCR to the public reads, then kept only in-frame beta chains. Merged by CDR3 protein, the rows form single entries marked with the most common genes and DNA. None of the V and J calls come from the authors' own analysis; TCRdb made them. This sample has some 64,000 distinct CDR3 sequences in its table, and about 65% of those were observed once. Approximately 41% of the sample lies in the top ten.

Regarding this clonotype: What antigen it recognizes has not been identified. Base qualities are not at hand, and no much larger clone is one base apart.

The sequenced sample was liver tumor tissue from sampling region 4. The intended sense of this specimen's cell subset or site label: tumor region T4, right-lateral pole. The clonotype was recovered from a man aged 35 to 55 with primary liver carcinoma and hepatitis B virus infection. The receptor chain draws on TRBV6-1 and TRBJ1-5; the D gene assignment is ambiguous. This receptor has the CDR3 CASSVLQGQPQHF. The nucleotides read TGTGCCAGCAGTGTACTCCAAGGTCAGCCCCAGCATTTT.